The rows below give T cell receptor beta chains drawn from one sample of a study of blood T cell repertoires in COVID-19. The assay was immunoSEQ multiplex PCR, and TCRdb's table has in-frame clones only and misses some. The sample comprises a few hundred thousand clones, approximately 91% of which are singletons, and 0.8% to 0.9% rests with the top ten. Source material: PBMCs or T cells enriched from blood (not recorded which). These receptors were collected from a woman in her thirties or forties who had been exposed to COVID-19. CDR3s include the opening cysteine and the closing phenylalanine or tryptophan. A D gene is named only where the DNA matches it firmly. Only some rows state a clone size, as once, few, many or a class for expanded clones.

>.|TRBJ2-2|.|TRBV10-3
TGTGCCATCAGTGCTGCAGAAACGAACACCGGGGAGCTGTTTTTT
CAISAAETNTGELFF
>.|TRBJ1-2|.|TRBV2
TGTGCCAGCAGTGTCGCCAGGGACTATGGCTACACCTTC
CASSVARDYGYTF
>TRBD2|TRBJ2-3|.|TRBV12-5
TGTGCTAGTGTTCCCCCGGGACTAGCATTACCTAGCACAGATACGCAGTATTTT
CASVPPGLALPSTDTQYF
>.|TRBJ1-1|.|TRBV11-2
TGTGCCAGCAGACGTGGACAGAACACTGAAGCTTTCTTT
CASRRGQNTEAFF
>TRBD2|TRBJ2-4|.|TRBV7-9
TGTGCCAGCAGATTATTGAATCACGCGGGAGAGGGAAACATTCAGTACTTC
CASRLLNHAGEGNIQYF
>.|TRBJ1-5|.|TRBV6-5
TGTGCCAGCAGCTCAGGCACGGTACCAATGCAGCCCCAGCATTTT
CASSSGTVPMQPQHF
>.|TRBJ1-3|once|TRBV9
TGTGCCAGCAGCACCACTGCGAGCTCTGGAAACACCATATATTTT
CASSTTASSGNTIYF
>.|TRBJ2-7|.|TRBV7-3
TGTGCCAGCAGCGCAACAGGGGACTGTCCCTACGAGCAGTACTTC
CASSATGDCPYEQYF
>TRBD1|TRBJ2-5|.|TRBV30
TGTGCCTGGAGTAATGGGGGACAGGGTTTAGGGACCCAGTACTTC
CAWSNGGQGLGTQYF
>.|TRBJ1-4|.|TRBV30
TGTGCCTGGAGGCAGTCTGGAGATAGGAAAAAACTGTTTTTT
CAWRQSGDRKKLFF
>TRBD1|TRBJ1-6|.|TRBV19
TGTGCCAGTAGACCGGGACAGAGTAATTCACCCCTCCACTTT
CASRPGQSNSPLHF
>.|TRBJ1-2|.|TRBV2
TGTGCCAGCAGCCGACAGGATTGGGTCTATGGCTACACCTTC
CASSRQDWVYGYTF
>TRBD1|TRBJ2-7|.|TRBV5-4
TGTGCCAGCAGCTTGGCGGGGAGGACAGGGTCCCACGAGCAGTACTTC
CASSLAGRTGSHEQYF
>.|TRBJ1-2|.|TRBV30
TGTGCCTGGAGGAATTTCGGACAGACCTATGGCTACACCTTC
CAWRNFGQTYGYTF
>.|TRBJ1-2|.|TRBV5-5
TGTGCCAGCAGCTTGTCGGGGGGATCCTATGGCTACACCTTC
CASSLSGGSYGYTF
>TRBD1|TRBJ1-2|.|TRBV29-1
TGCAGCGTTGAAAACAGGGGAGGTAATGGCTACACCTTC
CSVENRGGNGYTF
>TRBD1|TRBJ2-1|.|TRBV19
TGTGCCAGTAGTGTGGTGGGGACAGTAGGTGAGCAGTTCTTC
CASSVVGTVGEQFF
>TRBD2|TRBJ2-3|few|TRBV6-2/TRBV6-3
TGTGCCAGCAGTTACTCTTGGCTAGCGGGAGATGGGGGGAACACAGATACGCAGTATTTT
CASSYSWLAGDGGNTDTQYF
>.|TRBJ1-2|.|TRBV15
TGTGCCACCAGCAGAGATCGACTTAGCGGCTATGGCTACACCTTC
CATSRDRLSGYGYTF
>.|TRBJ1-2|.|TRBV19
TGTGCCAGTATCCTGGCCAAGGGGACAAACTATGGCTACACCTTC
CASILAKGTNYGYTF
>TRBD1|TRBJ1-2|.|TRBV2
TGTGCCAGCAGTGCGGGACAGGGGGCTCGAAGCTATGGCTACACCTTC
CASSAGQGARSYGYTF
>TRBD2|TRBJ2-3|.|TRBV14
TGTGCCAGCAGCCTCGGGACTACTTGGGATACGCAGTATTTT
CASSLGTTWDTQYF
>.|TRBJ1-1|.|TRBV18
TGTGCCAGCTCCCCGAGAACCACTGAAGCTTTCTTT
CASSPRTTEAFF
>TRBD2|TRBJ2-3|.|TRBV3-1/TRBV3-2
TGTGCCAGCAGCTCCCTAGCGGGGGGGCCCGAAGATACGCAGTATTTT
CASSSLAGGPEDTQYF
>.|TRBJ1-5|.|TRBV19
TGTGCCAGTAGTATCGTTCTGGGCTCCAATCAGCCCCAGCATTTT
CASSIVLGSNQPQHF
>TRBD1|TRBJ2-5|.|TRBV6-5
TGTGCCAGCAGTTTGGGACAGGGAGGGGAGACCCAGTACTTC
CASSLGQGGETQYF
>.|TRBJ1-1|.|TRBV2
TGTGCCAGCAGTGAACGGCGGAAGGCGAACACTGAAGCTTTCTTT
CASSERRKANTEAFF
>TRBD1|TRBJ2-1|once|TRBV3-1/TRBV3-2
TGTGCCAGCAGCCAAGAAATGACAGGGACCTACAATGAGCAGTTCTTC
CASSQEMTGTYNEQFF
>.|TRBJ1-3|few|TRBV7-9
TGTGCCAGCAGCTTGAGGCGTGGAAACACCATATATTTT
CASSLRRGNTIYF
>TRBD1|TRBJ1-4|.|TRBV27
TGTGCCAGCAGTTTACAGGGGGCAAGAGAAAAACTGTTTTTT
CASSLQGAREKLFF
>.|TRBJ1-3|.|TRBV9
TGTGCCAGCAGCTACTATGGAGAACTCCGCTCTGGAAACACCATATATTTT
CASSYYGELRSGNTIYF
>.|TRBJ2-7|.|TRBV29-1
TGCAGCGTGAGCAACACAGGGAGGGGTTTGAGCGAGCAGTACTTC
CSVSNTGRGLSEQYF
>TRBD1|TRBJ2-2|.|TRBV5-6
TGTGCCAGCAGGGGAGCTGGCAGGGGGCGCGGGGAGCTGTTTTTT
CASRGAGRGRGELFF
>.|TRBJ1-2|.|TRBV6-5
TGTGCCAGTCGGCGTCACAGGGACCCGAACTATGGCTACACCTTC
CASRRHRDPNYGYTF
>TRBD1|TRBJ1-1|.|TRBV2
TGTGCCTACAACGGGTTGCAGGGGGAAGGGTACACTGAAGCTTTCTTT
CAYNGLQGEGYTEAFF
>.|TRBJ1-1|.|TRBV5-4
TGTGCCAGCAGCCTCCTGGGCAGGGCCAACACTGAAGCTTTCTTT
CASSLLGRANTEAFF
>TRBD1|TRBJ2-4|.|TRBV19
TGTGCCAGTAGTATAGGAAGAATGAAGCAGGGGGCGGCCAAAAACATTCAGTACTTC
CASSIGRMKQGAAKNIQYF
>TRBD1|TRBJ2-1|.|TRBV19
TGTGCCAGTGGGGGACAGATCTACGGCTACAATGAGCAGTTCTTC
CASGGQIYGYNEQFF
>TRBD2|TRBJ2-1|.|TRBV10-2
TGCGCCAGCAGTCCGACTAGCGGGGGGGCTTATGAGCAGTTCTTC
CASSPTSGGAYEQFF
>.|TRBJ1-3|.|TRBV7-2
TGTGCCAGCAGCTTAAGAGGGGGCTCTGGAAACACCATATATTTT
CASSLRGGSGNTIYF
>TRBD2|TRBJ2-5|once|TRBV2
TGTGCCAGCAGTGAAATACGAAAAAGTCCCCTAGCGGGGGGGCCCCAAGAGACCCAGTACTTC
CASSEIRKSPLAGGPQETQYF
>.|TRBJ1-5|.|TRBV5-1
TGCGCCAGCAGCTTGGCAGGGACTTACAATCAGCCCCAGCATTTT
CASSLAGTYNQPQHF
>TRBD1|TRBJ1-1|.|TRBV11-3
TGTGCCAGCAGCTCCCGGGACAGGGGGAACACTGAAGCTTTCTTT
CASSSRDRGNTEAFF
>.|TRBJ1-6|.|TRBV19
TGTGCCAGTTCGGCAGATGGAGGGCGAAGAGCATTTAATTCACCCCTCCACTTT
CASSADGGRRAFNSPLHF
>.|TRBJ2-1|.|TRBV9
TGTGCCAGCAGCGCGGAGGTCACTTACAATGAGCAGTTCTTC
CASSAEVTYNEQFF
>.|TRBJ1-1|once|TRBV19
TGTGCCAGTAGTATTTCGTCCGGGAACATGAACACTGAAGCTTTCTTT
CASSISSGNMNTEAFF
>TRBD1|TRBJ1-2|.|TRBV29-1
TGCAGCTCCGCGACAGGGTTAGGGTATGGCTACACCTTC
CSSATGLGYGYTF
>.|TRBJ2-7|once|TRBV18
TGTGCCAGCTCCCAGGGATCAATATACGAGCAGTACTTC
CASSQGSIYEQYF
>TRBD1|TRBJ1-6|.|TRBV2
TGTGCCAGCAGTGAGGGGACAGGGAATTCACCCCTCCACTTT
CASSEGTGNSPLHF
>.|TRBJ1-2|.|TRBV5-1
TGCGCCAGCAGCTTGGCAGTGGGCTTCAGCTATGGCTACACCTTC
CASSLAVGFSYGYTF
>.|TRBJ2-7|.|TRBV5-8
TGTGCCAGCAGCTTACCGGGGAAATACGAGCAGTACTTC
CASSLPGKYEQYF
>TRBD1|TRBJ1-5|.|TRBV6-2/TRBV6-3
TGTGCCAGCAGTTACGGGACAGGGTCTCAGCCCCAGCATTTT
CASSYGTGSQPQHF